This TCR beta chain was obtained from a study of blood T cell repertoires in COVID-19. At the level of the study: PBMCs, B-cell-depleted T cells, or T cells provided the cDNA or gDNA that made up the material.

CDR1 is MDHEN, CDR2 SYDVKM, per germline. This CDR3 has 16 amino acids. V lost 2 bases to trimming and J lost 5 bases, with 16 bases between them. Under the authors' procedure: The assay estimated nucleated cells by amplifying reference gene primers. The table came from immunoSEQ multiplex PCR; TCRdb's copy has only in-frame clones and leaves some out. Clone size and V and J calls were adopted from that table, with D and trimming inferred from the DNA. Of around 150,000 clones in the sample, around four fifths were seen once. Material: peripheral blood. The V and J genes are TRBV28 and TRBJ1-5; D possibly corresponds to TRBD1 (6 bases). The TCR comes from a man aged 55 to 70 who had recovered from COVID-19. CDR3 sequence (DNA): TGTGCCAGCAGTTTAAATGCAGGGGCTACGCATCAGCCCCAGCATTTT. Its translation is CASSLNAGATHQPQHF.